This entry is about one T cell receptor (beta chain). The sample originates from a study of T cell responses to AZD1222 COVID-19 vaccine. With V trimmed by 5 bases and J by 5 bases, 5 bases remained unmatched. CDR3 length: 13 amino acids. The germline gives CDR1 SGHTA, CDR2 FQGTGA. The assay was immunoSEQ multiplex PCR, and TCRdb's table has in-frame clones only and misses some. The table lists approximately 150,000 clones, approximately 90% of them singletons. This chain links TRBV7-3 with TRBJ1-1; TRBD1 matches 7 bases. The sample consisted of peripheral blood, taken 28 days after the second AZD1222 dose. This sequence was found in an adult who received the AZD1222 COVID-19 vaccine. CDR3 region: CASSPGTATEAFF. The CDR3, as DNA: TGTGCCAGCAGCCCCGGGACAGCAACTGAAGCTTTCTTT.